A selection of T cell receptor beta chains follows, all from one sample in a study of T cells in Graves' hyperthyroidism and ophthalmopathy. Using its own MiXCR run on the multiplex PCR reads, TCRdb lists one record per CDR3 protein. The repertoire holds fewer than 350,000 distinct CDR3 sequences, with about an eighth as singletons. The specimen sequenced was blood. The origin of the receptors is a woman aged 40 to 50 with Graves' hyperthyroidism. Each CDR3 is given with its conserved first and last residue. D genes are given only for firm matches. Clone size is shown for a subset of rows, as once, few, many or a class of expanded clone.

clone size,V gene,J gene,D gene,CDR3 protein,CDR3 DNA
many,TRBV5-1,TRBJ1-1,-,CASSLFRGNTEAFF,TGCGCCAGCAGCTTGTTTCGGGGGAACACTGAAGCTTTCTTT
many,TRBV5-1,TRBJ2-2,-,CASNDRPNTGELFF,TGCGCCAGCAATGACAGACCGAACACCGGGGAGCTGTTTTTT
many,TRBV20-1,TRBJ2-7,-,CSGTRSSYEQYF,TGCAGTGGGACACGGAGCTCCTACGAGCAGTACTTC
few,TRBV7-9,TRBJ2-2,-,CASSPRRGGGELFF,TGTGCCAGCAGCCCTCGGCGGGGAGGCGGGGAGCTGTTTTTT
-,TRBV5-6,TRBJ2-4,TRBD2,CASSLDGLAGVGKNIQYF,TGTGCCAGCAGCTTGGACGGACTAGCGGGAGTAGGCAAAAACATTCAGTACTTC
-,TRBV19,TRBJ2-7,-,CASSIGSKRSSYEQYF,TGTGCCAGTAGTATAGGATCAAAGAGGAGCTCCTACGAGCAGTACTTC
many,TRBV12-3/TRBV12-4,TRBJ1-5,-,CASSFLGANQPQHF,TGTGCCAGCAGTTTTTTAGGGGCTAATCAGCCCCAGCATTTT
many,TRBV6-1,TRBJ2-5,-,CASSLQGFETQYF,TGTGCCAGCAGTCTGCAGGGGTTCGAGACCCAGTACTTC
many,TRBV11-3,TRBJ2-7,TRBD1,CASTNGTGLYEQYF,TGTGCCAGCACAAACGGGACAGGGTTGTACGAGCAGTACTTC
-,TRBV5-8,TRBJ2-7,TRBD1,CASITDPGGYEQYF,TGTGCCAGCATCACGGACCCAGGGGGCTACGAGCAGTACTTC
many,TRBV5-5,TRBJ2-3,TRBD1,CASSLDRGTDTQYF,TGTGCCAGCAGCCTAGACAGGGGCACAGATACGCAGTATTTT
many,TRBV28,TRBJ1-2,-,CASSLEGGYTF,TGTGCCAGCAGTTTGGAGGGAGGCTACACCTTC
-,TRBV9,TRBJ1-1,TRBD1,CASSPPGTGENTEAFF,TGTGCCAGCAGCCCTCCCGGGACAGGGGAGAACACTGAAGCTTTCTTT
many,TRBV2,TRBJ1-2,-,CASTRDSAGYTF,TGTGCCAGCACGAGGGATTCTGCTGGCTACACCTTC
many,TRBV5-5,TRBJ2-3,-,CASSLGGIFTDTQYF,TGTGCCAGCAGCTTGGGGGGTATCTTTACGGATACGCAGTATTTT
many,TRBV27,TRBJ1-1,-,CASTAALSTEAFF,TGTGCCAGCACTGCGGCGCTGAGCACTGAAGCTTTCTTT
-,TRBV6-1,TRBJ2-1,TRBD2,CASASGRAGNEQFF,TGTGCGAGTGCCAGCGGGAGGGCGGGCAATGAGCAGTTCTTC
few,TRBV4-1,TRBJ2-2,TRBD1,CASSPYRGSGELFF,TGCGCCAGCAGCCCGTACAGGGGATCCGGGGAGCTGTTTTTT
-,TRBV6-9,TRBJ2-5,TRBD1,CASSYDGTGGNQGTQYF,TGTGCCAGCAGTTACGATGGGACAGGGGGCAACCAGGGGACCCAGTACTTC
-,TRBV19,TRBJ2-1,-,CASTGDGYNEQFF,TGTGCCAGTACAGGGGACGGCTACAATGAGCAGTTCTTC
-,TRBV24-1,TRBJ1-2,-,CATSDETGVYGYTF,TGTGCCACCAGTGATGAGACTGGGGTTTATGGCTACACCTTC
many,TRBV7-9,TRBJ2-1,TRBD2,CASSHYSGEAYNEQFF,TGTGCCAGCAGCCACTATAGCGGGGAGGCCTACAATGAGCAGTTCTTC
many,TRBV5-6,TRBJ2-7,TRBD2,CASSLPRRLAGGISYEQYF,TGTGCCAGCAGCTTGCCAAGGCGCCTAGCGGGAGGGATCTCCTACGAGCAGTACTTC
many,TRBV20-1,TRBJ2-1,TRBD1,CSASQGDYNEQFF,TGCAGTGCTAGTCAGGGGGACTACAATGAGCAGTTCTTC
-,TRBV27,TRBJ1-1,TRBD1,CASSPGGINTEAFF,TGTGCCAGCAGCCCAGGGGGCATAAACACTGAAGCTTTCTTT
many,TRBV19,TRBJ1-1,-,CASRASHPSAEAFF,TGTGCCAGTAGAGCGTCGCACCCCAGCGCTGAAGCTTTCTTT
many,TRBV28,TRBJ2-7,TRBD2,CASSSPGLAGEYYEQYF,TGTGCCAGCAGTTCCCCGGGACTAGCGGGAGAATATTACGAGCAGTACTTC
few,TRBV10-3,TRBJ1-2,-,CAISELSGYTF,TGTGCCATCAGTGAGCTGAGTGGCTACACCTTC
many,TRBV20-1,TRBJ2-1,TRBD2,CSARDFGGRAGNEQFF,TGCAGTGCTAGAGATTTCGGCGGGAGGGCCGGGAATGAGCAGTTCTTC
few,TRBV7-9,TRBJ2-3,TRBD2,CASSRNRDYTDTQYF,TGTGCCAGCAGTCGAAACCGGGACTACACAGATACGCAGTATTTT
many,TRBV27,TRBJ2-2,TRBD2,CASTAGTSGRPDTGELFF,TGTGCCAGCACCGCTGGGACTAGCGGCCGTCCGGATACCGGGGAGCTGTTTTTT
many,TRBV7-9,TRBJ2-1,TRBD2,CASSLLAEVYNEQFF,TGTGCCAGCAGCTTACTAGCGGAGGTCTACAATGAGCAGTTCTTC
many,TRBV5-8,TRBJ2-1,-,CASSSPGLRNNEQFF,TGTGCCAGCAGTTCACCGGGACTCCGTAACAATGAGCAGTTCTTC
many,TRBV20-1,TRBJ2-3,TRBD2,CSASLAGGPFTDTQYF,TGCAGTGCTAGCCTGGCGGGAGGGCCCTTCACAGATACGCAGTATTTT
many,TRBV29-1,TRBJ1-6,-,CSVQSGSGDSPLHF,TGCAGCGTTCAATCAGGGAGCGGGGATTCACCCCTCCACTTT
many,TRBV29-1,TRBJ2-5,-,CSVAGEYQETQYF,TGCAGCGTTGCCGGGGAGTACCAAGAGACCCAGTACTTC
few,TRBV20-1,TRBJ2-1,TRBD2,CSARASGSPYNEQFF,TGCAGTGCTAGAGCTAGCGGGAGTCCCTACAATGAGCAGTTCTTC
many,TRBV2,TRBJ2-1,-,CASSDRWAQGQFF,TGTGCCAGCAGTGATAGATGGGCCCAAGGGCAGTTCTTC
many,TRBV5-1,TRBJ2-4,-,CASSLTAKNIQYF,TGCGCCAGCAGCTTGACAGCCAAAAACATTCAGTACTTC
many,TRBV11-3,TRBJ2-3,TRBD2,CASSLSSSFLAGRHTDTQYF,TGTGCCAGCAGCTTAAGCTCGTCCTTTCTAGCGGGCAGACACACAGATACGCAGTATTTT
many,TRBV2,TRBJ1-2,TRBD1,CAGSKGTGNYGYTF,TGTGCCGGGAGCAAAGGGACAGGGAACTATGGCTACACCTTC
many,TRBV20-1,TRBJ2-1,TRBD2,CSARDTLAGGPGNEQFF,TGCAGTGCTAGAGATACGCTAGCGGGAGGGCCGGGAAATGAGCAGTTCTTC
many,TRBV6-1,TRBJ2-7,TRBD1,CASTPLRDRGVYEQYF,TGTGCCAGCACCCCCTTGAGGGACAGGGGGGTTTACGAGCAGTACTTC
few,TRBV6-1,TRBJ2-2,TRBD1,CASSPTYSTGSEGELFF,TGTGCCAGCAGCCCTACTTATTCGACAGGGTCAGAGGGGGAGCTGTTTTTT
many,TRBV25-1,TRBJ1-1,-,CASRFGRETEAFF,TGTGCCAGCAGATTTGGAAGGGAAACTGAAGCTTTCTTT